These 6 T cell receptor beta chains were sequenced from one sample in a study of blood T cell repertoires in COVID-19. Produced via immunoSEQ multiplex PCR; TCRdb's table is partial and in-frame only. The table includes just over 150,000 clones, under 90% detected once. Sequenced sample: peripheral blood. All receptors come from a man between 60 and 70 years old with acute or convalescent COVID-19.

The sample holds one count of this clone. The gene calls are TRBV19 and TRBJ1-3; no firm D call. V lost 4 bases, J lost 4 bases, and 11 bases lay in between. CDR1 is LNHDA and CDR2 is SQIVND in the germline V gene (reference sequence). The CDR3 sequence is 14 residues long. The CDR3 protein is CASSTGVSGNTIYF. The CDR3 DNA reads TGTGCCAGTAGTACCGGGGTTTCCGGAAACACCATATATTTT.

This chain uses TRBV7-9 with TRBJ1-2; unclear D gene. This CDR3 comprises 14 residues. V was cut by 5 bases and J by 5 bases, with 15 bases left in between. Germline CDR1 SEHNR, CDR2 FQNEAQ (reference sequence). The CDR3 region is CASSPEGRSYGYTF. Here the CDR3 DNA reads TGTGCCAGCAGCCCCGAGGGTCGGTCGTATGGCTACACCTTC.

In this sample, this clone turned up a few times. The rearrangement links TRBV29-1 to TRBJ1-4, with TRBD1 matching over 11 bases. Unmatched junction bases numbered 7, after V lost 8 bases and J lost 8 bases. The CDR3 loop spans 13 amino acids. CDR1 and CDR2 (germline): SQVTM, ANQGSEA. CDR3: CSISGTGGEKLFF. Here the CDR3 DNA reads TGCAGCATTAGCGGGACAGGGGGAGAAAAACTGTTTTTT. Drawing the rest from reference TRBV29-1 and TRBJ1-4, the complete variable domain is SAVISQKPSRDICQRGTSLTIQCQVDSQVTMMFWYRQQPGQSLTLIATANQGSEATYESGFVIDKFPISRPNLTFSTLTVSNMSPEDSSIYLCSISGTGGEKLFFGSGTQLSVL.

The sample holds a few counts of this clone. The chain carries TRBV6-4 and TRBJ1-2; D gene unclear. The germline V and J ends were trimmed by 3 bases and 8 bases, with 4 bases remaining between them. Germline values: CDR1 MRHNA, CDR2 SNTAGT. The CDR3 loop spans 10 amino acids. The CDR3 bases are TGTGCCAGCAGTGAGCGGGGCTACACCTTC. It encodes CASSERGYTF.

This chain connects TRBV18 to TRBJ1-3, with 8 bases identical to TRBD1. CDR1 KGHSH and CDR2 LQKENI come from the germline V gene. The J segment lost 1 base and the V segment lost 6 bases, leaving 11 bases of the junction unmatched. The CDR3 contains 17 residues. Written as DNA, the CDR3 is TGTGCCAGCTCCCGGAACAGGGGGAATCTGTCTGGAAACACCATATATTTT. Its translation: CASSRNRGNLSGNTIYF.

The rearrangement uses TRBV29-1 and TRBJ1-1; TRBD1 matches 9 bases. The J segment lost 5 bases and the V segment lost 7 bases, leaving 8 bases of the junction unmatched. This CDR3 contains 13 residues. In germline, CDR1 is SQVTM, CDR2 ANQGSEA. DNA for the CDR3: TGCAGCGCCGACGACAGGGGGAAGACTGAAGCTTTCTTT. It specifies CSADDRGKTEAFF.